These 28 T cell receptor beta chains came from one sample sequenced in a study of CD8 T cells in ankylosing spondylitis. TCRdb re-called the 5' RACE reads through MiXCR, storing one row per CDR3 protein. Of around 430,000 distinct CDR3 sequences in the sample, over 15% are singletons; the top ten hold 1%. Study-wide points: Ankylosing spondylitis blood appeared to carry a characteristic TCR beta motif of roughly 8 highly homologous variants.

No antigens are known for them. Sequenced material: blood, either unsorted or a sorted T cell fraction (not recorded which). All receptors come from a male donor with ankylosing spondylitis.

This clonotype came up a few times. The V and J genes are TRBV5-1 and TRBJ1-2, with 7 bases identical to TRBD1. The germline V gene encodes CDR1 SGHRS and CDR2 YFSETQ. V lost 1 base to trimming and J lost 6 bases; unmatched junction nucleotides: 9. This CDR3 spans 15 amino acids. CDR3 region: CASSLMRGQLDGYTF. The CDR3 region has the DNA TGCGCCAGCAGCTTGATGCGGGGACAGTTAGATGGCTACACCTTC.

The chain joins TRBV20-1 to TRBJ2-3; D gene uncertain. The CDR3 covers 9 residues. Germline lookup yields CDR1 DFQATT and CDR2 SNEGSKA (reference sequence). V lost 0 bases, J lost 10 bases, and 2 bases lay in between. CDR3 amino acids: CSAREAQYF. For the CDR3, the DNA is TGCAGTGCTAGAGAGGCGCAGTATTTT.

The J gene is TRBJ2-2, the V gene TRBV3-1; D tentatively reads TRBD1 or TRBD2 (5 bases each). This CDR3 is built from 16 residues. Trimming stripped 3 bases from V and 1 base from J, with 12 bases between. CDR1 and CDR2 from the germline V gene are LGHDT and YNNKEL (reference sequence). The CDR3 nucleotides are TGTGCCAGCAGCCAGGGGGATTACGGGAACACCGGGGAGCTGTTTTTT. Amino acid sequence: CASSQGDYGNTGELFF.

This clonotype has more than one count but fewer than ten. The genes are TRBV6-5 and TRBJ1-4; 7 bases align to TRBD1. CDR3 length: 17 residues. V dropped 4 bases and J dropped 0; count of bases not matched to a gene: 8. CDR1 is MNHEY and CDR2 is SVGAGI in the germline V gene. The CDR3 region is CASSSWTGVTTNEKLFF. Here the CDR3 DNA reads TGTGCCAGCAGTTCCTGGACAGGCGTAACAACTAATGAAAAACTGTTTTTT.

This chain uses TRBV27 with TRBJ1-5; D ambiguous. Germline CDR1 reads MNHEY; CDR2 reads SMNVEV (reference sequence). V lost 5 bases to trimming and J lost 7 bases, with 15 bases between them. The CDR3 is made up of 14 amino acids. CDR3 in DNA: TGTGCCAGCAGTACCGCGGGCAGTTTCCAGCCCCAGCATTTT. Its translation is CASSTAGSFQPQHF.

This clonotype was counted a few times. This chain links TRBV6-1 with TRBJ1-1, with D perhaps TRBD1 (6 bases). Germline V gives CDR1 MNHNS, CDR2 SASEGT. The CDR3 has 15 residues. The V and J ends lost 3 bases and 5 bases respectively, with 16 bases between them. The CDR3 bases are TGTGCCAGCAGTGAGATCTGGGGGCGAGGGACTGAAGCTTTCTTT. Protein: CASSEIWGRGTEAFF.

This clonotype was counted between two and nine times. The chain carries TRBV7-8 and TRBJ1-4, with TRBD1 identical over 8 bases. Per germline, CDR1 SGHVS and CDR2 FQNEAQ. The CDR3 contains 16 residues. Trimming at V came to 3 bases and at J to 8 bases, leaving 11 bases not matched to a gene. As DNA, the CDR3 is TGTGCCAGCAGCTTTTTCAGGGGGCGAGGGGAGGAAAAACTGTTTTTT. Translated: CASSFFRGRGEEKLFF.

This clonotype occurred many times. The chain links TRBV12-3 or TRBV12-4 to TRBJ2-2, with D unclear. V shed 5 bases and J shed 1 base, with 11 bases lying between them. CDR3 length: 15 residues. The CDR3 sequence: CASSPRALNTGELFF. The CDR3 DNA sequence: TGTGCCAGCAGTCCTCGGGCCTTGAACACCGGGGAGCTGTTTTTT.

This clonotype showed up just a few times. The rearrangement joins TRBV29-1 to TRBJ1-1, with TRBD1 identical over 10 bases. This CDR3 region has 17 residues. Germline assignment: CDR1 SQVTM and CDR2 ANQGSEA. V was clipped by 6 bases and J by 1 base; unmatched bases: 14. The CDR3 DNA follows: TGCAGCGTCGATGAAACCGAGGACAGGGGGTGGAACACTGAAGCTTTCTTT. Residues: CSVDETEDRGWNTEAFF.

The V call is TRBV6-1, the J call TRBJ1-5; TRBD1 agrees at 9 bases. The CDR3 runs to 14 residues. V lost 6 bases to trimming and J lost 4 bases; unmatched junction nucleotides: 4. Germline-derived CDR1 and CDR2 are MNHNS and SASEGT. CDR3 residues: CASSRTGANQPQHF. The CDR3 DNA reads TGTGCCAGCAGCCGGACAGGGGCTAATCAGCCCCAGCATTTT.

The gene calls are TRBV20-1 and TRBJ2-2, with D unclear. Between the trimmed V and J ends, which lost 3 bases and 2 bases, there was a span of 13 bases. There are 15 residues in the CDR3. The germline V gene encodes CDR1 DFQATT and CDR2 SNEGSKA (reference sequence). The CDR3 bases are TGCAGTGCTAGTACCCCGCGTAGAAACACCGGGGAGCTGTTTTTT. Translating it yields CSASTPRRNTGELFF.

This clonotype was observed at least ten times. In DNA, the CDR3 is TGTGCCAGCATCAGGGACACCGGGGAGCTGTTTTTT. Amino acid sequence: CASIRDTGELFF. The V gene is TRBV12-3 or TRBV12-4, the J gene TRBJ2-2, with a tentative D call TRBD1 (5 bases). V was trimmed by 7 bases and J by 3 bases, leaving 6 bases between them. This CDR3 region has 12 residues.

The table lists this clonotype with a few counts. The chain links TRBV6-2 or TRBV6-3 to TRBJ2-7; D is undetermined. Germline V lookup: CDR1 MNHEY, CDR2 SVGEGT. The length of the CDR3 is 14 residues. Trimming removed 6 bases from V and 1 base from J, with 13 bases in between. CDR3 protein: CASRGFRVSYEQYF. The DNA of the CDR3 is TGTGCCAGCAGAGGGTTCCGGGTTTCCTACGAGCAGTACTTC.

The chain recombines TRBV4-1 with TRBJ1-2; 7 bases map to TRBD1. V lost 0 bases, J lost 2 bases, and 0 bases stayed unmatched. CDR1 and CDR2 (germline): MGHRA, YSYEKL. This CDR3 comprises 14 residues. The CDR3: CASSQDRGNYGYTF. The CDR3 DNA reads as TGCGCCAGCAGCCAAGACAGGGGGAACTATGGCTACACCTTC.

V usage is TRBV29-1 and J usage is TRBJ2-5; either TRBD1 or TRBD2 may supply D (5 bases each). Germline values: CDR1 SQVTM, CDR2 ANQGSEA. This CDR3 spans 17 amino acids. Trimming left V 1 base short and J 0 bases short, with 18 bases between. As DNA, the CDR3 is TGCAGCGTTGAAGGGGCTAGCAGGGAATTCCACCAAGAGACCCAGTACTTC. The encoded protein is CSVEGASREFHQETQYF.

This clonotype appeared many times. DNA of the CDR3: TGTGCCAGCAGTGTCGACAGGGGCGGAAACACCATATATTTT. It yields the protein CASSVDRGGNTIYF. The chain couples TRBV12-3 or TRBV12-4 to TRBJ1-3; 8 bases line up with TRBD1. V was clipped by 5 bases and J by 4 bases; unmatched bases: 4. This CDR3 comprises 14 residues.

The chain has TRBV2 and TRBJ1-3; D ambiguous. Germline CDR1 reads SNHLY; CDR2 reads FYNNEI. Trimming removed 4 bases from V and 6 bases from J, with 7 bases in between. This CDR3 spans 12 amino acids. The CDR3 nucleotides read TGTGCCAGCAGTGGAAGACAAAACACCATATATTTT. Translating it yields CASSGRQNTIYF.

This clonotype has a handful of counts. The chain employs TRBV29-1 and TRBJ1-1; D unclear. This CDR3 is 12 amino acids long. From germline, CDR1 is SQVTM and CDR2 ANQGSEA. V was clipped by 2 bases and J by 3 bases, with 7 bases between them. This CDR3 reads CSVERLDTEAFF. CDR3 DNA: TGCAGCGTTGAACGACTTGACACTGAAGCTTTCTTT.

Ten or more counts support this clonotype. The rearrangement uses TRBV12-3 or TRBV12-4 and TRBJ2-3; no definite D call. Trimming shortened V by 6 bases and J by 2 bases, and 12 bases separated the two germline ends. This CDR3 comprises 14 residues. In DNA form, the CDR3 reads TGTGCCAGCAGACCAGCCTCCTACACAGATACGCAGTATTTT. Its protein is CASRPASYTDTQYF.

This clonotype was observed a handful of times. The rearrangement links TRBV12-3 or TRBV12-4 to TRBJ1-3, with a weak D call TRBD1 (6 bases). This CDR3 is built from 16 residues. The V end lost 1 base, the J end lost 5 bases, and 15 bases lay between the germline ends. CDR3 DNA sequence: TGTGCCAGCAGTTTAGGTGGGGGGCTCACACGAAACACCATATATTTT. Its protein product is CASSLGGGLTRNTIYF.

J is TRBJ1-2 and V is TRBV20-1, with 7 bases that match TRBD1. The germline V gene has CDR1 DFQATT and CDR2 SNEGSKA (reference sequence). The J segment lost 3 bases and the V segment lost 5 bases, leaving 6 bases of the junction unmatched. This CDR3 spans 13 amino acids. CDR3 in amino acids: CSAVQGQDYGYTF. CDR3 DNA sequence: TGCAGTGCTGTACAGGGGCAGGACTATGGCTACACCTTC.

The chain employs TRBV7-3 and TRBJ2-1; D gene ambiguous. Germline CDR1 and CDR2: SGHTA and FQGTGA. The CDR3 consists of 13 residues. Trimming took off 3 bases at V and 7 bases at J, with 10 bases between the two ends. The CDR3 here is CASSFALENEQFF. CDR3 bases: TGTGCCAGCAGCTTCGCTCTCGAGAATGAGCAGTTCTTC.

The table lists this clonotype with a few counts. The chain has TRBV20-1 and TRBJ2-6; D is unclear. This CDR3 has 15 amino acids. Trimming pared 4 bases from V and 0 bases from J, leaving 10 bases between. Germline CDR1 is DFQATT and CDR2 is SNEGSKA (reference sequence). CDR3 coding DNA: TGCAGTGCTATTCAGGAACACTCTGGGGCCAACGTCCTGACTTTC. It yields the protein CSAIQEHSGANVLTF.

Many counts were recorded for this clonotype. V gene TRBV12-3 or TRBV12-4 combines with J gene TRBJ2-1; 7 positions match TRBD2. This CDR3 is 14 amino acids long. With 5 bases clipped from V and 9 bases from J, the junction kept 10 bases outside the gene matches. CDR3 DNA: TGTGCCAGCAGTCGACTAGCCAACCCTCCTGAGCAGTTCTTC. It codes for CASSRLANPPEQFF.

This clonotype was picked up a small number of times. The chain links TRBV6-5 to TRBJ1-5; D remains ambiguous. The CDR3 runs to 17 residues. CDR1 and CDR2 (germline): MNHEY, SVGAGI. The V end was cut by 0 bases, the J end by 0 bases, with 12 bases between. The CDR3 region is CASSYSRPIISNQPQHF. DNA for the CDR3: TGTGCCAGCAGTTACTCGAGGCCGATTATTAGCAATCAGCCCCAGCATTTT.

This clonotype showed up just a few times. The chain employs TRBV6-1 and TRBJ1-2, with 8 positions matching TRBD1. The V and J ends lost 2 bases and 7 bases, in that order; junction bases with no gene match: 12. Looked up from germline, CDR1 is MNHNS and CDR2 is SASEGT. The CDR3 totals 16 residues. The chain's CDR3 is CASSEFWAGGASGYTF. The CDR3 DNA is TGTGCCAGCAGTGAATTTTGGGCAGGGGGCGCGAGTGGCTACACCTTC.

This clonotype was observed a handful of times. The J gene is TRBJ2-3, the V gene TRBV15; 8 bases match TRBD2. This CDR3 comprises 14 residues. Looked up from germline, CDR1 is LNHNV and CDR2 is YYDKDF (reference sequence). With V trimmed by 1 base and J by 14 bases, 11 bases remained unmatched. CDR3 nucleotide sequence: TGTGCCACCAGCAGAGTACTGACTAGCGCCTCCGCGTATTTT. Its translation: CATSRVLTSASAYF.

The chain combines TRBV3-1 with TRBJ2-5; TRBD2 might be the D (5 bases). The ends were cut back, 0 bases at V and 5 bases at J, with 19 bases in the middle. Germline V gives CDR1 LGHDT, CDR2 YNNKEL (reference sequence). CDR3 size: 17 residues. DNA for the CDR3: TGTGCCAGCAGCCAAGATCCTCCGGACTTCCCCCAGGAGACCCAGTACTTC. This translates into CASSQDPPDFPQETQYF.